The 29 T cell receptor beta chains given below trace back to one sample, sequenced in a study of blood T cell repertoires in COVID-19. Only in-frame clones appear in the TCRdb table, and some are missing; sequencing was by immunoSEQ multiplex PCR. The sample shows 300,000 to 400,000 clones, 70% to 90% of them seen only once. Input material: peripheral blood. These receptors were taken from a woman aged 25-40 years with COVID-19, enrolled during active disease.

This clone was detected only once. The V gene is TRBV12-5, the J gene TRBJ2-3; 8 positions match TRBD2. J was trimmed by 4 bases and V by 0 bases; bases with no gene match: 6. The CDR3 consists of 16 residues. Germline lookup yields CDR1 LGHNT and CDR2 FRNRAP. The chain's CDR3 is CASGLVGSGISDTQYF. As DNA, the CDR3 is TGTGCTAGTGGTTTGGTCGGTAGCGGGATATCAGATACGCAGTATTTT.

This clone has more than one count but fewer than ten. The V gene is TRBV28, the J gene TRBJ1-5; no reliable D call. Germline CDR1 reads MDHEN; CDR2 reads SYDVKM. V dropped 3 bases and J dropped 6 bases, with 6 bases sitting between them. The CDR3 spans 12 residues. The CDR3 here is CASSFQFQPQHF. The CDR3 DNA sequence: TGTGCCAGCAGTTTTCAGTTTCAGCCCCAGCATTTT. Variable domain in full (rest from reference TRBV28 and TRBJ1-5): DVKVTQSSRYLVKRTGEKVFLECVQDMDHENMFWYRQDPGLGLRLIYFSYDVKMKEKGDIPEGYSVSREKKERFSLILESASTNQTSMYLCASSFQFQPQHFGDGTRLSIL.

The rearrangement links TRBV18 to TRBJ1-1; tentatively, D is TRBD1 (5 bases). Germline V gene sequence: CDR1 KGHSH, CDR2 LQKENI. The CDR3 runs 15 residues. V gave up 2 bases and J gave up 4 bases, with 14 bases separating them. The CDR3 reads CASSPGLRGGTEAFF. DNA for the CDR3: TGTGCCAGCTCACCAGGACTAAGGGGCGGCACTGAAGCTTTCTTT.

The chain's CDR3 is CSVQGLAGGQETQYF. The CDR3 DNA is TGCAGCGTTCAAGGACTAGCGGGAGGACAAGAGACCCAGTACTTC. The V gene is TRBV29-1, the J gene TRBJ2-5, with TRBD2 identical over 14 bases. V lost 5 bases to trimming and J lost 2 bases; unmatched junction nucleotides: 4. CDR3 size: 15 residues. Germline CDR1 reads SQVTM; CDR2 reads ANQGSEA.

CDR3 loop: CASSLDGTGAEAFF. CDR3 in DNA: TGTGCCAGCAGCTTAGATGGGACAGGCGCTGAAGCTTTCTTT. V is TRBV11-3 and J is TRBJ1-1, with 8 bases fitting TRBD1. Unmatched junction bases numbered 3, after V lost 0 bases and J lost 6 bases. This CDR3 is 14 amino acids long. Germline V CDR1 and CDR2: SGHNT, YENEEA.

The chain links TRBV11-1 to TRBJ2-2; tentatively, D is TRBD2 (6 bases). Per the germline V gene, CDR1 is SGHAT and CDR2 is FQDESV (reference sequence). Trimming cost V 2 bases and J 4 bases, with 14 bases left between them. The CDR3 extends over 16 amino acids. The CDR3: CASSLNIQGGTGELFF. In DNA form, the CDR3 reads TGTGCCAGCAGCTTAAACATCCAGGGAGGCACCGGGGAGCTGTTTTTT.

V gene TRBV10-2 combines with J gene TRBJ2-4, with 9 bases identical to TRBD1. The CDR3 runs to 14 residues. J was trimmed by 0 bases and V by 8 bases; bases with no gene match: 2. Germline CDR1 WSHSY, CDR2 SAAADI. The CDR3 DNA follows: TGCGCCAGCGGGGACAGGGTAGCCAAAAACATTCAGTACTTC. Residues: CASGDRVAKNIQYF.

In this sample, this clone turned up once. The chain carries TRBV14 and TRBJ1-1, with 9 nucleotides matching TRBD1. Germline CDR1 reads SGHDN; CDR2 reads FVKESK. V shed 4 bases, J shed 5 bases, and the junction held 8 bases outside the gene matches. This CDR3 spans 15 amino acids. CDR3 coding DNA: TGTGCCAGCAGCCCTCACAGGGGGCTAGGGACTGAAGCTTTCTTT. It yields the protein CASSPHRGLGTEAFF.

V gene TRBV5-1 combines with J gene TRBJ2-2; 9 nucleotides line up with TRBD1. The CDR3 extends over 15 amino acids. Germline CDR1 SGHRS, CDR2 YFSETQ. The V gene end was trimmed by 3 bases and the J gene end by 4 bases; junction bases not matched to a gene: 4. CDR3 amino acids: CASSWGQGGTGELFF. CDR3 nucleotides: TGCGCCAGCAGCTGGGGACAGGGCGGCACCGGGGAGCTGTTTTTT.

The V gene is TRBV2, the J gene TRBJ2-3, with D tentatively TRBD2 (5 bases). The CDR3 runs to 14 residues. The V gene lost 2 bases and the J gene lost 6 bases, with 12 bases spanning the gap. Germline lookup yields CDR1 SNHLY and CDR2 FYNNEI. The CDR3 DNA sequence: TGTGCCAGCAGTGAAAGCCTGTGGGAGGATACGCAGTATTTT. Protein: CASSESLWEDTQYF.

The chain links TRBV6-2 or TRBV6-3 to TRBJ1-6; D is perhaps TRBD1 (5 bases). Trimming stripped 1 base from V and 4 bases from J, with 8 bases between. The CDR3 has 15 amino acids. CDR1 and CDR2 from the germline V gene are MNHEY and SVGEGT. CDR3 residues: CASSYLRGYNSPLHF. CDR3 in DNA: TGTGCCAGCAGTTACTTGCGGGGGTATAATTCACCCCTCCACTTT.

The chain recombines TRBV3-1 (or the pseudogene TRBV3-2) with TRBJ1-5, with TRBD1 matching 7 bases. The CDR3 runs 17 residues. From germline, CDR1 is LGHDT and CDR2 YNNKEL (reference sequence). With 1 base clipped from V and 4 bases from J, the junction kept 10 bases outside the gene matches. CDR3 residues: CASSQATGRGYNQPQHF. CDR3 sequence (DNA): TGTGCCAGCAGCCAAGCTACGGGCAGGGGGTATAATCAGCCCCAGCATTTT.

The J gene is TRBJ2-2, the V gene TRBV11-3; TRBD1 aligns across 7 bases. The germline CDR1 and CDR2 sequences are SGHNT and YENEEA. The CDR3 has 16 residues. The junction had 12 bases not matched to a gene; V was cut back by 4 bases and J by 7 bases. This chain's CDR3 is CASSYERQGRHGELFF. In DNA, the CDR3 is TGTGCCAGCAGCTATGAGCGACAGGGAAGGCACGGGGAGCTGTTTTTT.

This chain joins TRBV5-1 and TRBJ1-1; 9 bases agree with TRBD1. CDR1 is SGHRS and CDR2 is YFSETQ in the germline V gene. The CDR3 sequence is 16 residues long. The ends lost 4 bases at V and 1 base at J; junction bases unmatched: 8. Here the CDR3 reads CASSLWTGEWNTEAFF. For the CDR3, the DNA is TGCGCCAGCAGCCTGTGGACAGGGGAGTGGAACACTGAAGCTTTCTTT. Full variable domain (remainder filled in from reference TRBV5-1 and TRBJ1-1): KAGVTQTPRYLIKTRGQQVTLSCSPISGHRSVSWYQQTPGQGLQFLFEYFSETQRNKGNFPGRFSGRQFSNSRSEMNVSTLELGDSALYLCASSLWTGEWNTEAFFGQGTRLTVV.

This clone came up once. CDR3: CASSLSGRAYGYTF. In DNA, the CDR3 is TGTGCCAGCAGCTTGTCAGGGCGAGCCTATGGCTACACCTTC. This chain connects TRBV5-4 to TRBJ1-2; possible D gene TRBD1, 5 bases. The CDR3 has 14 residues. From germline, CDR1 is SGHNT and CDR2 YYREEE (reference sequence). Trimming took off 1 base at V and 4 bases at J, with 11 bases between the two ends.

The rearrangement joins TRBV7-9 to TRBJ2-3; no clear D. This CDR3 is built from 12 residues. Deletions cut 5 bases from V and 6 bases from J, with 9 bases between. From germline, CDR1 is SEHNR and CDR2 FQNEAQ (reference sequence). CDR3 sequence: CASSPDWDTQYF. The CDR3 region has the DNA TGTGCCAGCAGCCCCGACTGGGATACGCAGTATTTT.

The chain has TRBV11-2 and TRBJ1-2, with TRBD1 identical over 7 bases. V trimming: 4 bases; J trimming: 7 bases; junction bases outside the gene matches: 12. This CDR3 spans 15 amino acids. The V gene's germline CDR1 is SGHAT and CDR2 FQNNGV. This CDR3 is CASSSIRQGNTGYTF. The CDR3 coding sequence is TGTGCCAGCAGCTCGATCCGACAGGGAAATACTGGCTACACCTTC.

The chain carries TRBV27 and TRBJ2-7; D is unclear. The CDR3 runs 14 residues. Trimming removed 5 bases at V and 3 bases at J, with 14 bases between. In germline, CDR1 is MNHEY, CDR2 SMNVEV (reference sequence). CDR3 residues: CASSPHFSYYEQYV. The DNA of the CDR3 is TGTGCCAGCAGTCCCCATTTTTCCTACTACGAGCAGTACGTC.

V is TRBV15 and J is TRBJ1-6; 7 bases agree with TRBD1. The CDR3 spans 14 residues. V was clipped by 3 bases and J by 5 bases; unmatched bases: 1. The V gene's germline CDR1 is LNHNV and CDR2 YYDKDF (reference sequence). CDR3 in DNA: TGTGCCACCAGCAGGGGGACAGATAATTCACCCCTCCACTTT. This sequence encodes CATSRGTDNSPLHF. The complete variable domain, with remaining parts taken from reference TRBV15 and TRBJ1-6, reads DAMVIQNPRYQVTQFGKPVTLSCSQTLNHNVMYWYQQKSSQAPKLLFHYYDKDFNNEADTPDNFQSRRPNTSFCFLDIRSPGLGDTAMYLCATSRGTDNSPLHFGNGTRLTVT.

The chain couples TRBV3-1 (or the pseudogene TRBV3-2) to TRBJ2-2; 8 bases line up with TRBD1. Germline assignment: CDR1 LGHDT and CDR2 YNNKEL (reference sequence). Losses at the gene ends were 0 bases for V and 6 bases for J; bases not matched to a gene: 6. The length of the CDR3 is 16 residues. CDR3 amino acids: CASSQEDRGSSGELFF. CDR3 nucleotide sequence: TGTGCCAGCAGCCAAGAAGACAGGGGATCGTCCGGGGAGCTGTTTTTT.

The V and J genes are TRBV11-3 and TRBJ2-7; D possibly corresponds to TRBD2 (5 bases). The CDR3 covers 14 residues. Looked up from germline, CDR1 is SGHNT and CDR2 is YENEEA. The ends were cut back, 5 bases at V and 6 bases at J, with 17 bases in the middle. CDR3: CASSPGSGHCEQYV. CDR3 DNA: TGTGCCAGCAGCCCGGGATCGGGTCACTGCGAGCAGTACGTC.

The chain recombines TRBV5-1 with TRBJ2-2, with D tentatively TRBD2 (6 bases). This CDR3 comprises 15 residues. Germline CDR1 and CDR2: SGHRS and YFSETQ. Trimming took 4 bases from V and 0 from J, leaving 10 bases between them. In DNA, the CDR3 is TGCGCCAGCAGCCTATGGGACTCGAACACCGGGGAGCTGTTTTTT. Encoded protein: CASSLWDSNTGELFF.

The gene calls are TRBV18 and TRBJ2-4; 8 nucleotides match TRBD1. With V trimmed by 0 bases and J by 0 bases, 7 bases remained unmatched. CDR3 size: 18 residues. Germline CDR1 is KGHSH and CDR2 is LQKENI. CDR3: CASSPPLPDRGAKNIQYF. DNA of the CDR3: TGTGCCAGCTCACCACCTTTACCAGACAGGGGAGCCAAAAACATTCAGTACTTC. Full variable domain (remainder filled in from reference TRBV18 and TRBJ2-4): NAGVMQNPRHLVRRRGQEARLRCSPMKGHSHVYWYRQLPEEGLKFMVYLQKENIIDESGMPKERFSAEFPKEGPSILRIQQVVRGDSAAYFCASSPPLPDRGAKNIQYFGAGTRLSVL.

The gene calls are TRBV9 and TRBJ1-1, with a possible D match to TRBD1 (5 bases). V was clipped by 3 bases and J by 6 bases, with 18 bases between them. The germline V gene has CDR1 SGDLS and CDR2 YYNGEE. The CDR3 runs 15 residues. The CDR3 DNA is TGTGCCAGCAGCGCCGACCCGGACGGGGGGGCTGAAGCTTTCTTT. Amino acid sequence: CASSADPDGGAEAFF.

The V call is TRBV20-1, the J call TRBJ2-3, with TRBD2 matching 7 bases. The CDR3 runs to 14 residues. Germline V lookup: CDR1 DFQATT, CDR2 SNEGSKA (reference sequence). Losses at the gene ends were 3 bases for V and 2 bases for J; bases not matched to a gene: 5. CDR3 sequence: CSASLQRDTDTQYF. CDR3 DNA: TGCAGTGCTAGTCTCCAGCGGGACACAGATACGCAGTATTTT.

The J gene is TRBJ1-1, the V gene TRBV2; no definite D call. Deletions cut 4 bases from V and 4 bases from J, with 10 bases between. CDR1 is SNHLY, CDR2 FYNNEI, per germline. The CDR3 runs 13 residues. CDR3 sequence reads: CASSGPTITEAFF. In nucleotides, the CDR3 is TGTGCCAGCAGTGGCCCCACTATCACTGAAGCTTTCTTT. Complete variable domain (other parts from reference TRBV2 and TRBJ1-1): EPEVTQTPSHQVTQMGQEVILRCVPISNHLYFYWYRQILGQKVEFLVSFYNNEISEKSEIFDDQFSVERPDGSNFTLKIRSTKLEDSAMYFCASSGPTITEAFFGQGTRLTVV.

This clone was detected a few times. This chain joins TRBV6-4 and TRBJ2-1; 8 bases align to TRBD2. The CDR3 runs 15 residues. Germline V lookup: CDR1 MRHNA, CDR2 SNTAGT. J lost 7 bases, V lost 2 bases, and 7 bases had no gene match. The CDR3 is CASSDGSGGVNEQFF. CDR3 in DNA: TGTGCCAGCAGTGACGGATCGGGAGGGGTTAATGAGCAGTTCTTC.

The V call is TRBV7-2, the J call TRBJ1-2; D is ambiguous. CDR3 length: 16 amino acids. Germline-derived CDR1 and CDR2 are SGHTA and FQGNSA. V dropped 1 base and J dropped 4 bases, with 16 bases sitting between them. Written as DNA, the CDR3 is TGTGCCAGCAGCTTAGGGGTCGAAGGAGGTGGCTATGGCTACACCTTC. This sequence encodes CASSLGVEGGGYGYTF.

Here the CDR3 reads CASSPRAGLGNYGYTF. For the CDR3, the DNA is TGTGCCAGCAGCCCCAGGGCGGGACTGGGGAACTATGGCTACACCTTC. The J gene is TRBJ1-2, the V gene TRBV9; a possible D gene is TRBD1 (5 bases). From germline, CDR1 is SGDLS and CDR2 YYNGEE. This CDR3 is built from 16 residues. The ends were cut back, 4 bases at V and 2 bases at J, with 18 bases in the middle.